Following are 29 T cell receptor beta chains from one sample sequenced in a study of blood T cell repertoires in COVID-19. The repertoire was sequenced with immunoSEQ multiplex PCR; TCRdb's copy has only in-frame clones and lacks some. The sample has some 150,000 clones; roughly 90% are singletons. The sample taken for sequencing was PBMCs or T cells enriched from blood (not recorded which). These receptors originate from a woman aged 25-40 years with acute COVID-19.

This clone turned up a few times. The CDR3 DNA follows: TGTGCCAGCACCCCAAGCACAGTCTTACGCTCTGGAAACACCATATATTTT. Translating it yields CASTPSTVLRSGNTIYF. The rearrangement uses TRBV4-2 and TRBJ1-3; D is unresolved. The germline V and J ends were trimmed by 7 bases and 0 bases, with 19 bases remaining between them. The CDR3 runs to 17 residues. CDR1 and CDR2 from the germline V gene are LGHNA and YNFKEQ.

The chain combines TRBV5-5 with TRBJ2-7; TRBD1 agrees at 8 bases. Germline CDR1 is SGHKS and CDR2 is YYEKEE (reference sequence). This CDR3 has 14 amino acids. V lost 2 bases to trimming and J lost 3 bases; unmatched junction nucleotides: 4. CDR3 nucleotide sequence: TGTGCCAGCAGCTTTTATGGACAGGGCTACGAGCAGTACTTC. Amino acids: CASSFYGQGYEQYF.

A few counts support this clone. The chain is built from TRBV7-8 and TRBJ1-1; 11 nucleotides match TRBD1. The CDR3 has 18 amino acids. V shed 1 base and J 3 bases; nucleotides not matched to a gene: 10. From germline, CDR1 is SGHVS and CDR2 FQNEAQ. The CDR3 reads CASSLDPGQGEVDTEAFF. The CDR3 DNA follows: TGTGCCAGCAGCTTAGACCCGGGACAGGGGGAGGTCGACACTGAAGCTTTCTTT. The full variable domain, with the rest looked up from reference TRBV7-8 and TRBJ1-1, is GAGVSQSPRYKVAKRGQDVALRCDPISGHVSLFWYQQALGQGPEFLTYFQNEAQLDKSGLPSDRFFAERPEGSVSTLKIQRTQQEDSAVYLCASSLDPGQGEVDTEAFFGQGTRLTVV.

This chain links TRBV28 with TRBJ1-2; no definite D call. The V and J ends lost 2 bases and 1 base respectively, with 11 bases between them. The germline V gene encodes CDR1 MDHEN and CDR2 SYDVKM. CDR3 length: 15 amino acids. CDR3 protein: CASSLPGELNYGYTF. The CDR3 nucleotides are TGTGCCAGCAGTTTACCGGGTGAGCTTAACTATGGCTACACCTTC.

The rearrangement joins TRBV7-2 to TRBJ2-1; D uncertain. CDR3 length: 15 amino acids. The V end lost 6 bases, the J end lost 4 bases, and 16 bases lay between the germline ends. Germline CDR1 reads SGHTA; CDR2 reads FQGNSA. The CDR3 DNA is TGTGCCAGCAGATCTGGGCCTGGCCCATACAATGAGCAGTTCTTC. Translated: CASRSGPGPYNEQFF.

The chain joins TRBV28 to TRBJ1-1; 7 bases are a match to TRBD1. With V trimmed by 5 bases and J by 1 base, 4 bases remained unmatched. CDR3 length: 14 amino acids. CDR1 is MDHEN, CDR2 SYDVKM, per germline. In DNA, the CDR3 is TGTGCCAGCAGTGGGACAGTAAAGAACACTGAAGCTTTCTTT. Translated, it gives CASSGTVKNTEAFF.

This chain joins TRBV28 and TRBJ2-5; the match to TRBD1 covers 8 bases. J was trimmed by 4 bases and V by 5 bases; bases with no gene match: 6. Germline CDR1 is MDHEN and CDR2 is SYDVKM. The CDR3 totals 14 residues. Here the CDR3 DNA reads TGTGCCAGCAGTCTGACAGGGGCGGGAGAGACCCAGTACTTC. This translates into CASSLTGAGETQYF.

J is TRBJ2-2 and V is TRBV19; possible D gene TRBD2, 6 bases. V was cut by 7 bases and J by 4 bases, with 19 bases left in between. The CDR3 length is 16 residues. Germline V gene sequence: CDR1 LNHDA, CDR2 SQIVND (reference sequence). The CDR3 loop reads CASNDIWRDPTGELFF. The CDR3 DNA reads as TGTGCCAGTAACGACATTTGGCGGGATCCCACCGGGGAGCTGTTTTTT.

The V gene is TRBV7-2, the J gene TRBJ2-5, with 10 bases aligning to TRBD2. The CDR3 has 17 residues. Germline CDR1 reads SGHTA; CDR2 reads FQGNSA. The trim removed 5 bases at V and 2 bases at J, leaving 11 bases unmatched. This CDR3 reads CASSLPGLAPVQETQYF. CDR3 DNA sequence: TGTGCCAGCAGCCTCCCGGGACTAGCGCCCGTACAAGAGACCCAGTACTTC.

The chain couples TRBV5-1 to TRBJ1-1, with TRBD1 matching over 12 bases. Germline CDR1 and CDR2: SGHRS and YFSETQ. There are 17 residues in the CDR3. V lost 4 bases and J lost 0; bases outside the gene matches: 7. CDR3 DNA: TGCGCCAGCAGCCCAAGAGGGACAGGGGGCATGAACACTGAAGCTTTCTTT. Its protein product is CASSPRGTGGMNTEAFF.

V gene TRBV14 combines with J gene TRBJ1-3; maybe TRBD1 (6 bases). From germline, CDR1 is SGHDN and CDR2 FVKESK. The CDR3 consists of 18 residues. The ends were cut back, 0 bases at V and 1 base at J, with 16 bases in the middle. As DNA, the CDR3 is TGTGCCAGCAGCCAAGATTTCGGCAGGGGAGTATCTGGAAACACCATATATTTT. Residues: CASSQDFGRGVSGNTIYF. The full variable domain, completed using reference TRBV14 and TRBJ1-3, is EAGVTQFPSHSVIEKGQTVTLRCDPISGHDNLYWYRRVMGKEIKFLLHFVKESKQDESGMPNNRFLAERTGGTYSTLKVQPAELEDSGVYFCASSQDFGRGVSGNTIYFGEGSWLTVV.

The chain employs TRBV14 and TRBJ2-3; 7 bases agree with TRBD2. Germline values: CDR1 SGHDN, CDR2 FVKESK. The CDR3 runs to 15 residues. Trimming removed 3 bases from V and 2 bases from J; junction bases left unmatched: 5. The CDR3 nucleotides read TGTGCCAGCAGCCAGGGGGGGACTTCCACAGATACGCAGTATTTT. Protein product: CASSQGGTSTDTQYF.

CDR3 nucleotide sequence: TGTGCCAGCAGCGTAGGGGGCAATCACAATGAGCAGTTCTTC. Translating it yields CASSVGGNHNEQFF. The rearrangement uses TRBV9 and TRBJ2-1; a weak D match, TRBD1 (5 bases). This CDR3 has 14 residues. Deletions cut 0 bases from V and 5 bases from J, with 9 bases between. The germline V gene has CDR1 SGDLS and CDR2 YYNGEE.

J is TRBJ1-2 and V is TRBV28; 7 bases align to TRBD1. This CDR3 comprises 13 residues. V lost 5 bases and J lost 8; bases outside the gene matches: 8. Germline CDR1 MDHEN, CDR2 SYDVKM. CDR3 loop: CASSRQGRYGYTF. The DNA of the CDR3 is TGTGCCAGCAGTCGACAGGGACGATACGGCTACACCTTC.

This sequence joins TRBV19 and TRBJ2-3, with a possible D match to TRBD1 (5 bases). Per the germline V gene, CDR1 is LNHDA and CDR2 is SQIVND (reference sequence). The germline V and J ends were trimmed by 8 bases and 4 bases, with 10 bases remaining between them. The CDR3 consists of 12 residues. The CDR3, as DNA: TGTGCCAGTGGTACAGGCGCAGATACGCAGTATTTT. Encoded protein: CASGTGADTQYF.

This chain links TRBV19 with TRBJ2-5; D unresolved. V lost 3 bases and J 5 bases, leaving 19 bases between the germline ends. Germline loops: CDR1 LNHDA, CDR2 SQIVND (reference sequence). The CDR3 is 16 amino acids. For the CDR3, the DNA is TGTGCCAGTAGTATCGGGTTGTCCTGGCAATCCGAGACCCAGTACTTC. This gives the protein CASSIGLSWQSETQYF. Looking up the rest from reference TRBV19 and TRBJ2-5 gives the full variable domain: DGGITQSPKYLFRKEGQNVTLSCEQNLNHDAMYWYRQDPGQGLRLIYYSQIVNDFQKGDIAEGYSVSREKKESFPLTVTSAQKNPTAFYLCASSIGLSWQSETQYFGPGTRLLVL.

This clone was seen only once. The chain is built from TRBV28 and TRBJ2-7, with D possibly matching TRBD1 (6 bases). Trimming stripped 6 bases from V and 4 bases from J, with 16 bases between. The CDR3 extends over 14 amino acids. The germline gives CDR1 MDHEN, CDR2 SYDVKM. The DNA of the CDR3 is TGTGCCAGCAGCCTCCGGGACAAGTTTTACGAGCAGTACTTC. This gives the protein CASSLRDKFYEQYF.

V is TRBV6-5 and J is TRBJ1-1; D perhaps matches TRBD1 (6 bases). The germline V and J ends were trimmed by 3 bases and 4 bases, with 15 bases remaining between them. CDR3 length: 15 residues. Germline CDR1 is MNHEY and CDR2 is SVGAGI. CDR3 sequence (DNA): TGTGCCAGCAGTTATGCAGGGGCCGCTTTCACTGAAGCTTTCTTT. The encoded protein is CASSYAGAAFTEAFF.

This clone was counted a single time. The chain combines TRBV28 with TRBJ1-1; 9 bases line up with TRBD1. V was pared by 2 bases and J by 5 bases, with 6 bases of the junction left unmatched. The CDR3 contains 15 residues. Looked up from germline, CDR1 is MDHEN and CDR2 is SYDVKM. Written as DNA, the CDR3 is TGTGCCAGCAGTTTAACAGGACAGGGGACAACTGAAGCTTTCTTT. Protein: CASSLTGQGTTEAFF.

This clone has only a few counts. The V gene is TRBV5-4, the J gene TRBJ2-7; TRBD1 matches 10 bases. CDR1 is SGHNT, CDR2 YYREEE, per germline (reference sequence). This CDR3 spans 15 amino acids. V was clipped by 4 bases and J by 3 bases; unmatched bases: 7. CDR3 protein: CASSPGQGESYEQYF. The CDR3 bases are TGTGCCAGCAGCCCCGGACAGGGGGAAAGCTACGAGCAGTACTTC. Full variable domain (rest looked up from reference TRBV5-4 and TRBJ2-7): ETGVTQSPTHLIKTRGQQVTLRCSSQSGHNTVSWYQQALGQGPQFIFQYYREEENGRGNFPPRFSGLQFPNYSSELNVNALELDDSALYLCASSPGQGESYEQYFGPGTRLTVT.

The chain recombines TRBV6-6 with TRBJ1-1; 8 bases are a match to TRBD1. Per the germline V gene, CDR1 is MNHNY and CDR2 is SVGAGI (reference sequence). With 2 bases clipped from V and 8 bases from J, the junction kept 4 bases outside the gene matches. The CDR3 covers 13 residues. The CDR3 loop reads CASSYAAGGEAFF. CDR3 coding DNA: TGTGCCAGCAGTTACGCGGCAGGGGGCGAAGCTTTCTTT.

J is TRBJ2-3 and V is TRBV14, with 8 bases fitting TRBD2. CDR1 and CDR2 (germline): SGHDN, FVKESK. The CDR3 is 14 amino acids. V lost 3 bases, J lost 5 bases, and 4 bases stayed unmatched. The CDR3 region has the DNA TGTGCCAGCAGCCACAGCGGGAGCTTAGATACGCAGTATTTT. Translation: CASSHSGSLDTQYF.

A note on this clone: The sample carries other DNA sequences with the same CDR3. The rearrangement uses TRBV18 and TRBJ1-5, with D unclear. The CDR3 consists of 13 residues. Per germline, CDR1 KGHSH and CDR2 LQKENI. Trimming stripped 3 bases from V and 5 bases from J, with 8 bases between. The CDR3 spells CASSPPGDQPQHF. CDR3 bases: TGTGCCAGCTCACCCCCCGGGGATCAGCCCCAGCATTTT.

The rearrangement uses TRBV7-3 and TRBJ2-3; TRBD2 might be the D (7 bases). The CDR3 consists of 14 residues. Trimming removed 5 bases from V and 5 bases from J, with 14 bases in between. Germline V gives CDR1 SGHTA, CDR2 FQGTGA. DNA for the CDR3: TGTGCCAGCAGCCATTGGGAGGGGGGAGATACGCAGTATTTT. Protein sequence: CASSHWEGGDTQYF.

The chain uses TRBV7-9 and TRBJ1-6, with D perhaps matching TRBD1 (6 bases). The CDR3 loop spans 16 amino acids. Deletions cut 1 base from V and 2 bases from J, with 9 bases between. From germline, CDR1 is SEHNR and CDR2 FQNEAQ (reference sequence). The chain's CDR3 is CASSLGGGAYNSPLHF. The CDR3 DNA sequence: TGTGCCAGCAGCTTAGGAGGGGGAGCCTATAATTCACCCCTCCACTTT. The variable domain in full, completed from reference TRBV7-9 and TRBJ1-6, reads DTGVSQNPRHKITKRGQNVTFRCDPISEHNRLYWYRQTLGQGPEFLTYFQNEAQLEKSRLLSDRFSAERPKGSFSTLEIQRTEQGDSAMYLCASSLGGGAYNSPLHFGNGTRLTVT.

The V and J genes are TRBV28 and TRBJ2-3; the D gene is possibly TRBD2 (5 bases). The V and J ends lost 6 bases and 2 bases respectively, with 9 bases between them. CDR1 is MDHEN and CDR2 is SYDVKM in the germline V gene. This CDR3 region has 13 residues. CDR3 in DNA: TGTGCCAGCAGCAGAGGGATCACAGATACGCAGTATTTT. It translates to CASSRGITDTQYF.

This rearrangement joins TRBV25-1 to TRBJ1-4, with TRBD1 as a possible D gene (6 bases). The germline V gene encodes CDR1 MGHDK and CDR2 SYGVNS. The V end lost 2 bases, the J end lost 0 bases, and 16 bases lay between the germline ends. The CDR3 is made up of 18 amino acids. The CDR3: CASSEGGAGDATNEKLFF. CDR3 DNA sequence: TGTGCCAGCAGTGAAGGTGGGGCAGGGGATGCAACTAATGAAAAACTGTTTTTT.

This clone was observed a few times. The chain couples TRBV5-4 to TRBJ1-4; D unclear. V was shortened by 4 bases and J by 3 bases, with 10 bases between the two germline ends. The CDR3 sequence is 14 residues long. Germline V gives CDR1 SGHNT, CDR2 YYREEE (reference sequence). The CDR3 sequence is CASSPGGANEKLFF. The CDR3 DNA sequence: TGTGCCAGCAGCCCGGGCGGGGCTAATGAAAAACTGTTTTTT.

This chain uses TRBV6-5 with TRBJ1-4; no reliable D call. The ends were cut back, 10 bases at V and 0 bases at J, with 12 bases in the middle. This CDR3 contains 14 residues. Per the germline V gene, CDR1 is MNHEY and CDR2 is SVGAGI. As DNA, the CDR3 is TGTGCCACCCGACTTTCTGCAACTAATGAAAAACTGTTTTTT. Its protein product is CATRLSATNEKLFF.